The clone carrying this T cell receptor (beta chain) was picked up a small number of times. These data come from a study of beta chain features in type 1 diabetes. Germline CDR1 and CDR2: SEHNR and FQNEAQ (reference sequence). This CDR3 comprises 16 residues. V was clipped by 5 bases and J by 1 base; unmatched bases: 5. Every bit of the isolated RNA underwent reverse transcription, so sequencing read expressed TCRB transcripts. The average read count of naive, central memory and regulatory T cell samples was approximately 3.5 million. Profiling relied on immunoSEQ multiplex PCR, and the TCRdb table lists in-frame clones only, not all of them. The sample holds about 250,000 clones, around an eighth seen once.

Sequenced input: naive CD4+ T cells from blood. This TCR was recovered from a middle-aged woman in good health. The rearrangement links TRBV7-9 to TRBJ2-2; 9 bases fit TRBD2. CDR3 nucleotides: TGTGCCAGCAGCAATAGCGGGGGACAGAACACCGGGGAGCTGTTTTTT. It codes for CASSNSGGQNTGELFF.